This TCR beta chain was sequenced for a study of blood T cell repertoires in COVID-19. The CDR3 is made up of 14 amino acids. With 8 bases removed from V and 0 bases from J, the gap between germline ends came to 11 bases. Using immunoSEQ multiplex PCR, the repertoire was profiled, and TCRdb retains in-frame clones only, with some absent. This sample has about 170,000 clones, with approximately 82% found just once. The chain has TRBV23-1 and TRBJ1-5, with D possibly being TRBD1 (6 bases). TRBV23-1 falls under the ORF class, with uncertain function. Sequencing used peripheral blood. The sequence came from a woman older than 75 with active or convalescent COVID-19. The CDR3 sequence is CASGKDSSNQPQHF. CDR3 DNA sequence: TGCGCCAGCGGGAAGGACAGTAGCAATCAGCCCCAGCATTTT.